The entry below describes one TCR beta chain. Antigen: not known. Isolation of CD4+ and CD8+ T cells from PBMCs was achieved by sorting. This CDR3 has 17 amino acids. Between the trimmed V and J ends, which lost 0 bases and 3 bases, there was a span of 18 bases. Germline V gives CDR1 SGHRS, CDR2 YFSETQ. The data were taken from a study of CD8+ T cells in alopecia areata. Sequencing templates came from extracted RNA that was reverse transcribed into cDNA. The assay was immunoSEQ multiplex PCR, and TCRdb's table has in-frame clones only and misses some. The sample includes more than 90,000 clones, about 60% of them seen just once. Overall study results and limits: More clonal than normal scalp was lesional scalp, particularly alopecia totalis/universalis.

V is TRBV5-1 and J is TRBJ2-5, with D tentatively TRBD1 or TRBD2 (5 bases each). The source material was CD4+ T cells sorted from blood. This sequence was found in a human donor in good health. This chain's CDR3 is CASSLAHTGTEKETQYF. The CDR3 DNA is TGCGCCAGCAGCTTGGCTCATACCGGGACCGAAAAAGAGACCCAGTACTTC.